This T cell receptor beta chain derives from a study of cytomegalovirus exposure and HLA in healthy donors. On this clone: One end of the junction is discordant with germline, which a read error may explain.

The PCR employed 60 Vbeta primers together with 13 Jbeta primers. Sequencing was performed with immunoSEQ multiplex PCR; in TCRdb, only in-frame clones are kept and a portion is missing. The profile shows 180,000 or so clones, 79% of them singletons. Germline CDR1 and CDR2: SEHNR and FQNEAQ (reference sequence). The CDR3 is 15 amino acids. Sequences were obtained from PBMCs. The chain uses TRBV7-9 and TRBJ2-2; TRBD2 agrees at 7 bases. The TCR sequence derives from a woman between 45 and 65 years old in good health and CMV-seronegative. The CDR3 bases are TGTTCCAGCAGCTTACTAGCGATAAACACCGGGGAGCTGTTTTTT. Protein: CSSSLLAINTGELFF.